This is a list of T cell receptor beta chains from one sample in a study of blood T cell repertoires in COVID-19. Profiled with immunoSEQ multiplex PCR; TCRdb holds only in-frame clones, not every one. The sample lists approximately 70,000 clones; around nine tenths were seen once. The sequenced material came from peripheral blood. These receptor sequences come from a human donor in a cohort sampled during active COVID-19. CDR3s include the opening cysteine and the closing phenylalanine or tryptophan. The order of the fields is J gene, CDR3 length, D gene, V gene, clone size, CDR3 DNA, CDR3 protein. The D gene is left open where the match is weak. Clone size is stated in some rows and not others, as once, few, many or a class when expanded.

TRBJ2-3	17	TRBD2	TRBV3-1/TRBV3-2	-	TGTGCCAGCAGCCAAGATCTGGCTAGCGGGACAAAAGATACGCAGTATTTT	CASSQDLASGTKDTQYF
TRBJ2-5	13	-	TRBV7-7	-	TGTGCCAGCAGCTTAGTGCGGAAAGAGACCCAGTACTTC	CASSLVRKETQYF
TRBJ2-3	16	-	TRBV18	-	TGTGCCAGCTCACCAACTGGGGCCCCTTTCGGAGATACGCAGTATTTT	CASSPTGAPFGDTQYF
TRBJ1-6	16	-	TRBV9	-	TGTGCCAGCAGCGTAGGGGGGCGTAGTGACAATTCACCCCTCCACTTT	CASSVGGRSDNSPLHF
TRBJ1-5	13	-	TRBV18	-	TGTGCCAGCTCATTGGACAGAGATCAGCCCCAGCATTTT	CASSLDRDQPQHF
TRBJ1-2	13	-	TRBV6-2/TRBV6-3	-	TGTGCCAGCAGTCGACAGGTTTACAATGGCTACACCTTC	CASSRQVYNGYTF
TRBJ2-6	13	-	TRBV12-3/TRBV12-4	-	TGTGCCAGCACGTCGGCTGGGGCCAACGTCCTGACTTTC	CASTSAGANVLTF
TRBJ1-1	16	-	TRBV6-5	-	TGTGCCAGCAGTTCCACCCAATATACCAGGGGCACTGAAGCTTTCTTT	CASSSTQYTRGTEAFF
TRBJ1-2	15	TRBD1	TRBV5-1	-	TGCGCCAGCAGCCTGGGACAGGGGGCGAGCTATGGCTACACCTTC	CASSLGQGASYGYTF
TRBJ2-3	15	TRBD2	TRBV6-5	-	TGTGCCAGCAGCGTAAGAGCGGGGGACACAGATACGCAGTATTTT	CASSVRAGDTDTQYF
TRBJ2-7	16	TRBD2	TRBV28	-	TGTGCCAGCAGTTTTGGGACTAGCGGGGAGAGCTACGAGCAGTACTTC	CASSFGTSGESYEQYF
TRBJ2-7	11	-	TRBV9	-	TGTGCCAGCGGGAGTGAGGGCGAGCAGTACTTC	CASGSEGEQYF
TRBJ1-1	13	-	TRBV2	-	TGTGCCAGCACCGCGGCGGGTAACACTGAAGCTTTCTTT	CASTAAGNTEAFF
TRBJ2-4	15	TRBD1	TRBV28	-	TGTGCCAGCAGCCGACAGGGGTCCGCCAAAAACATTCAGTACTTC	CASSRQGSAKNIQYF
TRBJ1-6	12	-	TRBV28	-	TGTGCCAGCAGGTATCTGGCTTCACCCCTCCACTTT	CASRYLASPLHF
TRBJ2-7	13	-	TRBV12-3/TRBV12-4	-	TGTGCCAGCAGTTACGGCAGGGCCTACGAGCAGTACTTC	CASSYGRAYEQYF
TRBJ1-2	15	TRBD1	TRBV7-2	few	TGTGCCAGCAGCAGACAGGGACGAGCTAACTATGGCTACACCTTC	CASSRQGRANYGYTF
TRBJ1-1	15	TRBD1	TRBV29-1	-	TGCAGCGTTGAAGATAGAGGGACAGGAGTCACTGAAGCTTTCTTT	CSVEDRGTGVTEAFF
TRBJ1-1	13	-	TRBV6-5	-	TGTGCCAGCAGGTGGAGGGAGAACACTGAAGCTTTCTTT	CASRWRENTEAFF
TRBJ2-5	14	TRBD1	TRBV7-6	-	TGTGCCAGCAGCTTAGCTGGACAGGGCGAGACCCAGTACTTC	CASSLAGQGETQYF
TRBJ1-5	15	-	TRBV28	-	TGTGCCAGCAGCTACTCTGGGGGGGACAATCAGCCCCAGCATTTT	CASSYSGGDNQPQHF
TRBJ1-1	13	TRBD1	TRBV19	few	TGTGCCAGTTCGCGACAGGGGGACACTGAAGCTTTCTTT	CASSRQGDTEAFF
TRBJ2-3	15	-	TRBV7-6	once	TGTGCCAGCAGCTTCACGCTCACTAGAACAGATACGCAGTATTTT	CASSFTLTRTDTQYF
TRBJ1-1	15	-	TRBV4-1	once	TGCGCCAGCAGCCCCCGCAGGGCTGGGAACACTGAAGCTTTCTTT	CASSPRRAGNTEAFF
TRBJ1-1	15	-	TRBV6-5	-	TGTGCCAGCAGAGACCACAGGGCGACGAACACTGAAGCTTTCTTT	CASRDHRATNTEAFF
TRBJ1-3	16	-	TRBV5-1	-	TGCGCCAGCAGCTTGACCCAGGGTTCGCCTGGAAACACCATATATTTT	CASSLTQGSPGNTIYF
TRBJ2-7	13	-	TRBV29-1	-	TGCAGCGTTGAGAGGTCCTTGGGGGGCGAGCAGTACTTC	CSVERSLGGEQYF
TRBJ1-6	14	-	TRBV27	-	TGTGCCAGCAGTTTCTACAGGGACAATTCACCCCTCCACTTT	CASSFYRDNSPLHF
TRBJ1-6	13	-	TRBV10-2	-	TGCGCCAGCAGTGAGTCGGGCAGTTCACCCCTCCACTTT	CASSESGSSPLHF
TRBJ2-5	13	TRBD2	TRBV9	-	TGTGCCAGCAGCCCCGGGGGGGAGGAGACCCAGTACTTC	CASSPGGEETQYF
TRBJ2-7	15	TRBD2	TRBV11-2	once	TGTGCCAGCAGCCCCATGACTAGCGGAACCTACGAGCAGTACTTC	CASSPMTSGTYEQYF
TRBJ2-5	17	-	TRBV4-1	-	TGCGCCAGCAGCCAAGATTGGAGGGGGGGGCTACAAGAGACCCAGTACTTC	CASSQDWRGGLQETQYF
TRBJ2-3	16	TRBD1	TRBV7-9	-	TGTGCCAGCAGCGTCGGACAGGGGGCAGGAACAGATACGCAGTATTTT	CASSVGQGAGTDTQYF
TRBJ2-6	17	TRBD1	TRBV5-1	-	TGCGCCAGCAGCCCGAGGACAGGGGCGGGTGGGGCCAACGTCCTGACTTTC	CASSPRTGAGGANVLTF
TRBJ2-6	16	-	TRBV24-1	-	TGTGCCACCAGTGATATAGACAGCTCTGGGGCCAACGTCCTGACTTTC	CATSDIDSSGANVLTF
TRBJ2-1	14	-	TRBV5-1	-	TGCGCCAGCAGCGTATCCCGGACTAACGATGAGCAGTTCTTC	CASSVSRTNDEQFF
TRBJ1-4	14	-	TRBV7-9	-	TGTGCCAGCAGCTATACTGCAACTAATGAAAAACTGTTTTTT	CASSYTATNEKLFF
TRBJ2-7	13	-	TRBV7-2	-	TGTGCCAGCAGCTCCCCGCCGGTTTCCGAGCAGTACTTC	CASSSPPVSEQYF
TRBJ2-1	14	-	TRBV7-9	-	TGTGCCAGCAGCTTAGAGTGGGCAGACAATGAGCAGTTCTTC	CASSLEWADNEQFF
TRBJ2-2	16	-	TRBV11-3	-	TGTGCCAGCAGCATTTCCGGGACAAAGAACACCGGGGAGCTGTTTTTT	CASSISGTKNTGELFF
TRBJ1-3	15	TRBD1	TRBV7-2	-	TGTGCCAGCAGCTCGACAGGGGGCACTGGAAACACCATATATTTT	CASSSTGGTGNTIYF
TRBJ2-2	14	TRBD2	TRBV29-1	-	TGCAGCGTTGGACTAGCGGGTAACACCGGGGAGCTGTTTTTT	CSVGLAGNTGELFF
TRBJ2-2	15	TRBD2	TRBV19	once	TGTGCCAGTAGTAGAGGACTAGCTTGGAACGGGGAGCTGTTTTTT	CASSRGLAWNGELFF
TRBJ2-5	17	TRBD1	TRBV24-1	-	TGTGCCACCAGTGATCCGAGGCGACAGGGAGACAGAGAGACCCAGTACTTC	CATSDPRRQGDRETQYF
TRBJ1-3	15	TRBD1	TRBV5-6	-	TGTGCCAGCAGCCCGACAGGGAGTTCGGGAAACACCATATATTTT	CASSPTGSSGNTIYF
TRBJ2-7	12	-	TRBV15	-	TGTGCCACCAGCAGAGGTCCTTACGAGCAGTACTTC	CATSRGPYEQYF
TRBJ2-1	16	-	TRBV27	-	TGTGCCAGTCGAAACTTAGCGGACCTTTCCTACAATGAGCAGTTCTTC	CASRNLADLSYNEQFF
TRBJ2-1	15	TRBD2	TRBV5-1	-	TGCGCCAGCAGCGCCCAGCGGGGCGGTTACAATGAGCAGTTCTTC	CASSAQRGGYNEQFF
TRBJ2-5	15	TRBD2	TRBV7-6	-	TGTGCCAGCAGCATAATAGCGGGGGGGCAGGAGACCCAGTACTTC	CASSIIAGGQETQYF
TRBJ2-7	15	-	TRBV7-2	-	TGTGCCAGCAGCAACCAGGTTACGAGCTCCTACGAGCAGTACTTC	CASSNQVTSSYEQYF